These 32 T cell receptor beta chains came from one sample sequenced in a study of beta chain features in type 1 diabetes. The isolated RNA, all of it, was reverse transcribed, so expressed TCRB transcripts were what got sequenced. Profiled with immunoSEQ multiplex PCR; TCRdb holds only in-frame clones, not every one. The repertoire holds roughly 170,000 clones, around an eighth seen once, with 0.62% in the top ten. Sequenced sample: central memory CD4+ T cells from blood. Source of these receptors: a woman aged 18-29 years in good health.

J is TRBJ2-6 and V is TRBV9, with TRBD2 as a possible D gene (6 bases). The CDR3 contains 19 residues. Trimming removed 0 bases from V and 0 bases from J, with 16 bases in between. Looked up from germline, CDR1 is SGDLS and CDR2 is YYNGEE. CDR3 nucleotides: TGTGCCAGCAGCGTAGCTACAAGGGCGGGGAGCTCTGGGGCCAACGTCCTGACTTTC. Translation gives CASSVATRAGSSGANVLTF.

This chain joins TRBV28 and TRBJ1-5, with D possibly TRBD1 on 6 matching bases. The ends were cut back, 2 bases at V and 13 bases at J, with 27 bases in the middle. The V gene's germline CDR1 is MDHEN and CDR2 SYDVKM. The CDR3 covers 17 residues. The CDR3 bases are TGTGCCAGCAGTTTACCTATCGGACAGACCCTCAAGGATCTACAGCATTTT. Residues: CASSLPIGQTLKDLQHF.

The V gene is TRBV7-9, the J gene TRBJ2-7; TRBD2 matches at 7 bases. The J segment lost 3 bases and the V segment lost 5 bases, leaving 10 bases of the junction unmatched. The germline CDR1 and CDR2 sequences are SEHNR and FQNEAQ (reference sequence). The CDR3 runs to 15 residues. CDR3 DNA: TGTGCCAGCAGCCCGCCCCCCGGGACTAACTACGAGCAGTACTTC. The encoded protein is CASSPPPGTNYEQYF.

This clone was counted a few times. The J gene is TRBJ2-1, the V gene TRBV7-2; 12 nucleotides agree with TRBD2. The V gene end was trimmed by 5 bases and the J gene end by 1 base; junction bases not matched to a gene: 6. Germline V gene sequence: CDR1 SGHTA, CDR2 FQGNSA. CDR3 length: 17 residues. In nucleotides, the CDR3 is TGTGCCAGCAGCCCGACTAGCGGGAGCTATTCCTACAATGAGCAGTTCTTC. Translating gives CASSPTSGSYSYNEQFF.

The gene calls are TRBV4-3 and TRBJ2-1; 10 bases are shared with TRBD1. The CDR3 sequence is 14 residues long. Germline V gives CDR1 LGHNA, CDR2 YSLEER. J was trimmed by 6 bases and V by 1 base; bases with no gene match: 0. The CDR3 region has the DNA TGCGCCAGCAGCCAAGGGACAGGGGGCAATGAGCAGTTCTTC. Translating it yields CASSQGTGGNEQFF.

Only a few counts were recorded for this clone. The CDR3 is CASSAGTSGNMGQYF. The CDR3, as DNA: TGTGCCAGCAGCGCCGGGACTAGCGGGAACATGGGTCAGTACTTC. This rearrangement joins TRBV7-2 to TRBJ2-4, with TRBD2 identical over 13 bases. Germline CDR1 SGHTA, CDR2 FQGNSA. The CDR3 length is 15 residues. J was trimmed by 12 bases and V by 5 bases; bases with no gene match: 10.

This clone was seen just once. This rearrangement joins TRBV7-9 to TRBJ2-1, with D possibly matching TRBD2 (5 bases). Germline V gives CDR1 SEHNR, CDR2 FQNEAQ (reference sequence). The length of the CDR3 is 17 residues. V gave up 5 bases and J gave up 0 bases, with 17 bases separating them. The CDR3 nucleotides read TGTGCCAGCAGCCCTAGGGCGGGTCAGAGCTCCTACAATGAGCAGTTCTTC. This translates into CASSPRAGQSSYNEQFF.

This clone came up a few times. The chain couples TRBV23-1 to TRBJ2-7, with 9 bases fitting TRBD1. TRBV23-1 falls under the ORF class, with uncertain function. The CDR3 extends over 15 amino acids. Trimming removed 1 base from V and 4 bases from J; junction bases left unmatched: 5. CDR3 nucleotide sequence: TGCGCCAGCAGTCAATTGGTGGGACAGGGTTACGAGCAGTACTTC. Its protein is CASSQLVGQGYEQYF.

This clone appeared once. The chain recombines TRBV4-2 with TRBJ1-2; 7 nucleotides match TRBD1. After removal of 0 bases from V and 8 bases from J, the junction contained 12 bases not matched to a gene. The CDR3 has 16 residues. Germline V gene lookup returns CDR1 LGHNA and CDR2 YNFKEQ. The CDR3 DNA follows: TGTGCCAGCAGCCAAGATAGGAGGGGGCCCCAGATGGGCTACACCTTC. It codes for CASSQDRRGPQMGYTF.

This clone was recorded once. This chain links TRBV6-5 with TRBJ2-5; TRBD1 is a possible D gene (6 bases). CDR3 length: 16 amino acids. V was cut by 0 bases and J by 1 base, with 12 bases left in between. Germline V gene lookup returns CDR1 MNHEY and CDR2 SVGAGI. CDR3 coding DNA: TGTGCCAGCAGTTACTCGACGCACAGGGCCCAAGAGACCCAGTACTTC. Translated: CASSYSTHRAQETQYF.

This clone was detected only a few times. CDR3 amino acids: CASSLRQGQFEAFF. CDR3 DNA: TGTGCCAGCAGTTTAAGGCAGGGACAATTTGAAGCTTTCTTT. The V call is TRBV28, the J call TRBJ1-1; possible D gene TRBD1, 6 bases. CDR3 size: 14 residues. V shed 2 bases and J shed 7 bases, with 14 bases lying between them. The germline gives CDR1 MDHEN, CDR2 SYDVKM.

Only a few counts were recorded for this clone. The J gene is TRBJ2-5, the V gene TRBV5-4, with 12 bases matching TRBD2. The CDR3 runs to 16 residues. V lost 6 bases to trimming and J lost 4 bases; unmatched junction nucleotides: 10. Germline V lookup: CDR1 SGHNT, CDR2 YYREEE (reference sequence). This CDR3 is CASTASGRARGETQYF. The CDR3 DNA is TGTGCCAGCACGGCTAGCGGGAGGGCCCGGGGAGAGACCCAGTACTTC.

For the CDR3, the DNA is TGTGCCAGCAGCACCCAACAAGGACAGTTCAGCTCCTACAATGAGCAGTTCTTC. It encodes CASSTQQGQFSSYNEQFF. The chain employs TRBV5-5 and TRBJ2-1; D possibly corresponds to TRBD1 (6 bases). The length of the CDR3 is 18 residues. Germline assignment: CDR1 SGHKS and CDR2 YYEKEE (reference sequence). Trimming removed 4 bases at V and 0 bases at J, with 20 bases between.

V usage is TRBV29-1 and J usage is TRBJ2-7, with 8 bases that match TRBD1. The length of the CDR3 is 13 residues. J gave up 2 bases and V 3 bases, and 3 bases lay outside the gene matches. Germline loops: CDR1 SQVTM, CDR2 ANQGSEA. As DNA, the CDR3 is TGCAGCGTTGAGAGGACAGGGCCCTACGAGCAGTACTTC. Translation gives CSVERTGPYEQYF.

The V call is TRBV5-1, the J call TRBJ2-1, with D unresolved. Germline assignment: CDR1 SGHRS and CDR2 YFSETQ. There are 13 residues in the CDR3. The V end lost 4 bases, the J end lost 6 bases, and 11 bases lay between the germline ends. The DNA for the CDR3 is TGCGCCAGCAGCGCGCTAGTGCGCAATGAGCAGTTCTTC. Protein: CASSALVRNEQFF.

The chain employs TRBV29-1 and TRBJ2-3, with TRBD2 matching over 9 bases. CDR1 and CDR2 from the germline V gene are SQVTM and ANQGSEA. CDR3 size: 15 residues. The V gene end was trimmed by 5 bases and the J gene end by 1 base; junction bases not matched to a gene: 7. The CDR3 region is CSVLREGRGTDTQYF. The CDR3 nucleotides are TGCAGCGTTTTGCGGGAGGGCCGCGGCACAGATACGCAGTATTTT.

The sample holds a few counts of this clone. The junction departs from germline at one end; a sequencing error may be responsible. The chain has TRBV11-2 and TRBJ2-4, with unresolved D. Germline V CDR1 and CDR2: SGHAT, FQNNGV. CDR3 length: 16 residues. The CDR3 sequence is CASSQDQPSRGDIQYF. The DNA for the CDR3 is TGCGCCAGCAGCCAAGATCAACCTAGTAGAGGTGACATTCAGTACTTC.

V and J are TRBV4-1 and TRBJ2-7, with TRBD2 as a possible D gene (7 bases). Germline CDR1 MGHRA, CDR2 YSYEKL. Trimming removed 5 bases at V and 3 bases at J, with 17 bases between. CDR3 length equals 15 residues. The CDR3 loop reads CASSARGAPYYEQYF. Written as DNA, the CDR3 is TGCGCCAGCAGCGCCCGGGGGGCCCCGTACTACGAGCAGTACTTC.

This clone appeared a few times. CDR3 residues: CASSILGAKNIQYF. The CDR3 nucleotides read TGTGCCAGCAGCATACTAGGAGCCAAAAACATTCAGTACTTC. This rearrangement joins TRBV28 to TRBJ2-4, with D possibly matching TRBD2 (5 bases). V gave up 6 bases and J gave up 0 bases, with 9 bases separating them. This CDR3 has 14 residues. Germline CDR1 reads MDHEN; CDR2 reads SYDVKM.

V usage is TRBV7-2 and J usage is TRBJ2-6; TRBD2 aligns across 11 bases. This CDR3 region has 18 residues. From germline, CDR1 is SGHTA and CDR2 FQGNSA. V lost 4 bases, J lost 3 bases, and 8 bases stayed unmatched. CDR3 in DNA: TGTGCCAGCAGCTCCCTGGGGCTAGCGGGAGGTGGGGCCAACGTCCTGACTTTC. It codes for CASSSLGLAGGGANVLTF.

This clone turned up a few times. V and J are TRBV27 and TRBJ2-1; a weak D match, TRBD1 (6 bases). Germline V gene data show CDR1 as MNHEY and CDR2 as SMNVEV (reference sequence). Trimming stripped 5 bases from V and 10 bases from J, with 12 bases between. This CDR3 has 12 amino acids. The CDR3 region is CASSPQGLEQFF. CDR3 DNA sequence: TGTGCCAGCAGTCCCCAGGGGCTAGAGCAGTTCTTC.

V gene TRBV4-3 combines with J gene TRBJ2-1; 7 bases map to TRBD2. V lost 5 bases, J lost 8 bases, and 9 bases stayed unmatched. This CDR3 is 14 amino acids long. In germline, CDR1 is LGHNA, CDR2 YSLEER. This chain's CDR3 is CASSGRESPDEQFF. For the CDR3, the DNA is TGCGCCAGCAGCGGGCGGGAGAGTCCCGATGAGCAGTTCTTC.

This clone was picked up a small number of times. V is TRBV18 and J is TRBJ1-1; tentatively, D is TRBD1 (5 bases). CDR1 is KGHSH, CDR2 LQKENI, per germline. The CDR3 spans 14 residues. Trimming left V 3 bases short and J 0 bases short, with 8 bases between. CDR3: CASSPTELNTEAFF. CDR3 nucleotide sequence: TGTGCCAGCTCACCGACAGAATTGAACACTGAAGCTTTCTTT.

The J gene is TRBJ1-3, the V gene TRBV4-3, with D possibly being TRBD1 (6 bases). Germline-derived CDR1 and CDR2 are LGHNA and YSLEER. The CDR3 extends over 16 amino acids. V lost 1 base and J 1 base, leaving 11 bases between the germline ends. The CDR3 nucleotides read TGCGCCAGCAGCCAAGTGATCCAGGGGTCTGGAAACACCATATATTTT. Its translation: CASSQVIQGSGNTIYF.

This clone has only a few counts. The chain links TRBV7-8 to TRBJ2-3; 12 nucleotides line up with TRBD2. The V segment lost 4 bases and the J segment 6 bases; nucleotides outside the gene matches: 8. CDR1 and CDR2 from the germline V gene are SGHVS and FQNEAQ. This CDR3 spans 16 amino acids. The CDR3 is CASSSGASGRGDTQYF. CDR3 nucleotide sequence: TGTGCCAGCAGCTCAGGGGCTAGCGGGAGGGGGGATACGCAGTATTTT.

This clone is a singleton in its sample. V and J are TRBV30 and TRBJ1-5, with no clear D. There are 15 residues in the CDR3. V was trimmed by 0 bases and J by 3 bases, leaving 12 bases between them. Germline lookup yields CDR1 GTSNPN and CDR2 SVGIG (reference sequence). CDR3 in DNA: TGTGCCTGGAGTGTCGGCACTAGATTCAATCAGCCCCAGCATTTT. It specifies CAWSVGTRFNQPQHF.

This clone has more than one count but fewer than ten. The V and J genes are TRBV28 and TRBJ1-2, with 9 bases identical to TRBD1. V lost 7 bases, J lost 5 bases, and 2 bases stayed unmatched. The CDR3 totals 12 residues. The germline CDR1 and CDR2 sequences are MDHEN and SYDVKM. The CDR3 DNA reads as TGTGCCAGCAAGACAGGGGGATATGGCTACACCTTC. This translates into CASKTGGYGYTF.

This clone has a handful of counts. The CDR3 protein is CASGQGENVLTF. For the CDR3, the DNA is TGTGCCAGTGGACAGGGGGAGAACGTCCTGACTTTC. The V and J genes are TRBV28 and TRBJ2-6, with 10 positions matching TRBD1. The V segment lost 9 bases and the J segment 10 bases; nucleotides outside the gene matches: 3. The CDR3 is 12 residues long. The germline gives CDR1 MDHEN, CDR2 SYDVKM.

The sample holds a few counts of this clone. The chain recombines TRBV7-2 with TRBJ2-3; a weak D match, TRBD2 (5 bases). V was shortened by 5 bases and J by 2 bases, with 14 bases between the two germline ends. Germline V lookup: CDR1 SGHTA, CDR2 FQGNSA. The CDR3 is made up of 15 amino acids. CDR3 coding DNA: TGTGCCAGCAGCCAGCGAGCGGAAGTCACAGATACGCAGTATTTT. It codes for CASSQRAEVTDTQYF. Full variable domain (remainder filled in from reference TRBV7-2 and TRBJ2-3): GAGVSQSPSNKVTEKGKDVELRCDPISGHTALYWYRQSLGQGLEFLIYFQGNSAPDKSGLPSDRFSAERTGGSVSTLTIQRTQQEDSAVYLCASSQRAEVTDTQYFGPGTRLTVL.

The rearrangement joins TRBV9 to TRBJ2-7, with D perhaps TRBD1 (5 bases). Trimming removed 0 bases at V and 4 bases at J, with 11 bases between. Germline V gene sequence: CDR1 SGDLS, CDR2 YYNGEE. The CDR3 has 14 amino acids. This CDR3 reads CASSVGGKGYEQYF. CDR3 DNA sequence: TGTGCCAGCAGCGTAGGGGGTAAGGGGTACGAGCAGTACTTC.

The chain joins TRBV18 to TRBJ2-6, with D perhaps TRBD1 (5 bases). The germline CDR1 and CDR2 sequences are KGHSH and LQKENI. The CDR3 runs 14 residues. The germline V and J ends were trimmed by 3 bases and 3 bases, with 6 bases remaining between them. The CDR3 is CASSPRDGANVLTF. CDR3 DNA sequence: TGTGCCAGCTCACCCAGGGATGGGGCCAACGTCCTGACTTTC.

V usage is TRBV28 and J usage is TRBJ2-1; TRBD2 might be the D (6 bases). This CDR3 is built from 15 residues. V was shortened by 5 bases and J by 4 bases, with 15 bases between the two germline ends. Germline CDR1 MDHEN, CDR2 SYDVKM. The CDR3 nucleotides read TGTGCCAGCAGTCGACCGACTAGTTTTTACAATGAGCAGTTCTTC. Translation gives CASSRPTSFYNEQFF.